Following are 23 T cell receptor beta chains from one sample sequenced in a study of T cells after yellow fever vaccination. MiXCR was run by TCRdb on the 5' RACE reads, yielding one entry per CDR3 protein. The sample contains under 50,000 distinct CDR3 sequences, around 6.4% of which appear only once. This material consisted of PBMCs, either bulk or a sorted T-cell subset (CD4+, CD8+, memory, or dextramer-sorted; not recorded which), taken 45 days after the yellow fever booster vaccination. The receptors originated from a man aged 30 to 45 who received the YFV17D yellow fever vaccine.

This clonotype is labeled as medium-sized (0.01 to 0.1%). The rearrangement uses TRBV6-2 or TRBV6-3 and TRBJ2-1; 7 bases agree with TRBD2. Germline assignment: CDR1 MNHEY and CDR2 SVGEGT. Trimming took 7 bases from V and 3 from J; bases not matched to a gene: 9. The CDR3 has 15 residues. The CDR3 nucleotides are TGTGCCAGCAAACCCCAGCGGGACTACTACAATGAGCAGTTCTTC. Translating gives CASKPQRDYYNEQFF.

This clonotype was detected ten times or more. This sequence joins TRBV7-9 and TRBJ2-3; TRBD1 is a possible D gene (6 bases). CDR1 and CDR2 (germline): SEHNR, FQNEAQ (reference sequence). Trimming took 2 bases from V and 0 from J, leaving 9 bases between them. This CDR3 spans 15 amino acids. CDR3 coding DNA: TGTGCCAGCAGCTTAAGACAGGCTAGCACAGATACGCAGTATTTT. Residues: CASSLRQASTDTQYF.

This clonotype was seen ten or more times. The CDR3 coding sequence is TGTGCCAGCAGTTTGAAAGTGACCCTTTTGGGCTCTGGGGCCAACGTCCTGACTTTC. Its translation is CASSLKVTLLGSGANVLTF. The chain recombines TRBV12-3 or TRBV12-4 with TRBJ2-6, with D uncertain. CDR3 size: 19 residues. The V end was cut by 3 bases, the J end by 0 bases, with 18 bases between.

This clonotype was found many times. V usage is TRBV14 and J usage is TRBJ2-5; the match to TRBD2 covers 10 bases. Germline values: CDR1 SGHDN, CDR2 FVKESK. The CDR3 runs to 14 residues. The V and J ends lost 1 base and 9 bases, in that order; junction bases with no gene match: 5. In nucleotides, the CDR3 is TGTGCCAGCAGCCAAGGAGAACTAGCGGGACCCCAGTACTTC. Amino acid sequence: CASSQGELAGPQYF.

To note about this clonotype: This may be a read error, as it is one base from a much larger clone. This sequence joins TRBV5-1 and TRBJ1-5; D possibly corresponds to TRBD1 (6 bases). The CDR3 has 13 amino acids. Trimming removed 0 bases from V and 8 bases from J, with 9 bases in between. From germline, CDR1 is SGHRS and CDR2 YFSETQ. Here the CDR3 DNA reads TGCGCCAGCAGCTTGGAGGGGGATGAGCCCCAGCATTTT. This sequence encodes CASSLEGDEPQHF.

This clonotype was found many times. This chain joins TRBV6-2 or TRBV6-3 and TRBJ2-1; D is ambiguous. The CDR3 extends over 14 amino acids. Germline values: CDR1 MNHEY, CDR2 SVGEGT. The ends were cut back, 6 bases at V and 6 bases at J, with 15 bases in the middle. DNA for the CDR3: TGTGCCAGCAGGACTGGAGACGTAGCCAATGAGCAGTTCTTC. Translation: CASRTGDVANEQFF.

This clonotype was picked up many times. This rearrangement joins TRBV27 to TRBJ2-1, with D hard to call. The CDR3 runs 12 residues. The V gene's germline CDR1 is MNHEY and CDR2 SMNVEV (reference sequence). Trimming cost V 2 bases and J 4 bases, with 3 bases left between them. The CDR3 reads CASSLQYNEQFF. The CDR3 DNA reads as TGTGCCAGCAGTTTACAGTACAATGAGCAGTTCTTC.

This clonotype was picked up many times. The J gene is TRBJ2-1, the V gene TRBV5-1; TRBD2 is a possible D gene (6 bases). The CDR3 contains 16 residues. Germline values: CDR1 SGHRS, CDR2 YFSETQ. V shed 1 base and J shed 8 bases, with 19 bases lying between them. As DNA, the CDR3 is TGCGCCAGCAGCTTGTCAACGGCGGGAATGTCATATGAGCAGTTCTTC. The encoded protein is CASSLSTAGMSYEQFF.

This clonotype was recorded at least ten times. V usage is TRBV18 and J usage is TRBJ2-7; D ambiguous. The CDR3 runs 11 residues. Looked up from germline, CDR1 is KGHSH and CDR2 is LQKENI. The germline V and J ends were trimmed by 2 bases and 4 bases, with 3 bases remaining between them. The CDR3 spells CASSPGYEQYF. The CDR3 region has the DNA TGTGCCAGCTCACCAGGTTACGAGCAGTACTTC. Using reference TRBV18 and TRBJ2-7 for the parts outside the CDR3, the full variable domain is NAGVMQNPRHLVRRRGQEARLRCSPMKGHSHVYWYRQLPEEGLKFMVYLQKENIIDESGMPKERFSAEFPKEGPSILRIQQVVRGDSAAYFCASSPGYEQYFGPGTRLTVT.

The V gene is TRBV7-9, the J gene TRBJ2-4; D is perhaps TRBD2 (5 bases). The germline V and J ends were trimmed by 3 bases and 5 bases, with 8 bases remaining between them. Germline CDR1 reads SEHNR; CDR2 reads FQNEAQ (reference sequence). The CDR3 runs to 13 residues. Here the CDR3 DNA reads TGTGCCAGCAGCTTGGGGAGTCAAAACATTCAGTACTTC. As protein: CASSLGSQNIQYF.

This clonotype was detected a few times. V usage is TRBV6-5 and J usage is TRBJ2-7, with unresolved D. Per germline, CDR1 MNHEY and CDR2 SVGAGI. V gave up 5 bases and J gave up 2 bases, with 16 bases separating them. This CDR3 region has 15 residues. The CDR3 sequence: CASSTSISLPYEQYF. CDR3 sequence (DNA): TGTGCCAGCAGTACCTCGATCAGTCTTCCCTACGAGCAGTACTTC.

This clonotype was recorded a few times. The V gene is TRBV5-4, the J gene TRBJ2-2, with 7 bases that match TRBD1. With V trimmed by 4 bases and J by 2 bases, 8 bases remained unmatched. CDR1 is SGHNT, CDR2 YYREEE, per germline (reference sequence). This CDR3 is 16 amino acids long. CDR3 region: CASSRLGQPNTGELFF. The CDR3 DNA is TGTGCCAGCAGCCGTCTGGGACAGCCAAACACCGGGGAGCTGTTTTTT.

This clonotype was seen many times. V gene TRBV25-1 combines with J gene TRBJ2-2; D call uncertain. The CDR3 sequence is 14 residues long. The V gene's germline CDR1 is MGHDK and CDR2 SYGVNS. V lost 9 bases, J lost 3 bases, and 14 bases lay in between. CDR3 sequence (DNA): TGTGCCAGTAGAGGTGGTTGGGACACCGGGGAGCTGTTTTTT. This translates into CASRGGWDTGELFF.

This clonotype was detected many times. This chain links TRBV20-1 with TRBJ2-5; D perhaps matches TRBD2 (6 bases). From germline, CDR1 is DFQATT and CDR2 SNEGSKA (reference sequence). The CDR3 runs to 14 residues. V lost 3 bases and J 2 bases, leaving 13 bases between the germline ends. CDR3 coding DNA: TGCAGTGCTAGGAACGCGGGAAGTCAAGAGACCCAGTACTTC. Translating it yields CSARNAGSQETQYF.

This clonotype occurred a few times. The J gene is TRBJ2-7, the V gene TRBV5-1, with 7 bases identical to TRBD1. The CDR3 length is 12 residues. Trimming cost V 2 bases and J 5 bases; bases outside gene matches: 1. Germline V gene sequence: CDR1 SGHRS, CDR2 YFSETQ. DNA of the CDR3: TGCGCCAGCAGCTTTACAGGGGACGAGCAGTACTTC. Its translation: CASSFTGDEQYF.

This clonotype has a handful of counts. The chain joins TRBV15 to TRBJ2-5; a possible D gene is TRBD1 (7 bases). The V gene lost 5 bases and the J gene lost 5 bases, with 18 bases spanning the gap. This CDR3 is 15 amino acids long. Per germline, CDR1 LNHNV and CDR2 YYDKDF (reference sequence). The CDR3 is CATSGGGHPGETQYF. CDR3 nucleotides: TGTGCCACCAGCGGAGGGGGCCACCCGGGTGAGACCCAGTACTTC.

The rearrangement links TRBV7-2 to TRBJ1-2; TRBD1 matches at 9 bases. V lost 5 bases, J lost 4 bases, and 11 bases stayed unmatched. This CDR3 contains 16 residues. Per the germline V gene, CDR1 is SGHTA and CDR2 is FQGNSA. The CDR3 region is CASSPTARDRAYGYTF. The CDR3 DNA sequence: TGTGCCAGCAGCCCCACAGCGAGGGACAGGGCCTATGGCTACACCTTC.

V and J are TRBV28 and TRBJ1-3; D is ambiguous. V was shortened by 10 bases and J by 4 bases, with 8 bases between the two germline ends. This CDR3 region has 11 residues. The germline CDR1 and CDR2 sequences are MDHEN and SYDVKM. In DNA, the CDR3 is TGTGCCACTTTGGGGGGAAACACCATATATTTT. Its translation: CATLGGNTIYF. The variable domain in full, with the rest retrieved from reference TRBV28 and TRBJ1-3, is DVKVTQSSRYLVKRTGEKVFLECVQDMDHENMFWYRQDPGLGLRLIYFSYDVKMKEKGDIPEGYSVSREKKERFSLILESASTNQTSMYLCATLGGNTIYFGEGSWLTVV.

This clonotype was seen a handful of times. J is TRBJ1-2 and V is TRBV2; D is unresolved. The V end lost 0 bases, the J end lost 4 bases, and 3 bases lay between the germline ends. The CDR3 spans 12 residues. The V gene's germline CDR1 is SNHLY and CDR2 FYNNEI. The CDR3 loop is CASSEALYGYTF. The CDR3 DNA reads as TGTGCCAGCAGTGAAGCCCTCTATGGCTACACCTTC.

This clonotype was detected ten times or more. The V and J genes are TRBV5-1 and TRBJ2-1; 10 positions agree with TRBD2. V lost 1 base and J lost 3; bases outside the gene matches: 4. The CDR3 consists of 16 residues. The germline V gene has CDR1 SGHRS and CDR2 YFSETQ. CDR3 sequence: CASSLYRTSGYNEQFF. CDR3 DNA sequence: TGCGCCAGCAGCTTGTATCGGACTAGCGGCTACAATGAGCAGTTCTTC.

This chain connects TRBV10-3 to TRBJ2-5; no clear D. This CDR3 is 14 amino acids long. Trimming pared 0 bases from V and 6 bases from J, leaving 11 bases between. The germline V gene encodes CDR1 ENHRY and CDR2 SYGVKD. This CDR3 is CAISESRAGQTQYF. In DNA form, the CDR3 reads TGTGCCATCAGTGAGTCTAGGGCTGGTCAGACCCAGTACTTC.

This clonotype was counted ten times or more. The rearrangement links TRBV12-3 or TRBV12-4 to TRBJ2-7; TRBD2 matches 9 bases. V shed 4 bases and J 1 base; nucleotides not matched to a gene: 2. The CDR3 runs 14 residues. For the CDR3, the DNA is TGTGCCAGCAGTTCTAGCGGGACATCCTACGAGCAGTACTTC. Its translation: CASSSSGTSYEQYF.

This clonotype was counted between two and nine times. In DNA, the CDR3 is TGTGCCAGTAGCTTACTGCCGGGACAGGGGGCTATTCAGGACACCGGGGAGCTGTTTTTT. Translated: CASSLLPGQGAIQDTGELFF. The V call is TRBV19, the J call TRBJ2-2; 12 bases line up with TRBD1. Germline lookup yields CDR1 LNHDA and CDR2 SQIVND (reference sequence). CDR3 length: 20 amino acids. V lost 6 bases to trimming and J lost 3 bases; unmatched junction nucleotides: 17.